This entry is about one T cell receptor beta chain. No antigen is known for it. This specimen belongs to a study of T cell responses to AZD1222 COVID-19 vaccine. Study observations and caveats: Two AZD1222 doses significantly raised spike-specific TCR breadth and depth over controls. Females made up more of the donors, who were largely white British, and clonal diversity may have come out too low. Vaccine-associated CD4 TCRs spanned spike, dominant at 160-218 and 743-854. Baseline antibody screening turned up just a handful of seropositive AZD1222 recipients.

Libraries were prepared by immunoSEQ multiplex PCR; TCRdb keeps only in-frame clonotypes and omits some of them. The sample has approximately 140,000 clones, about 90% seen once. V was trimmed by 2 bases and J by 9 bases, leaving 8 bases between them. The CDR3 is made up of 11 amino acids. The genes are TRBV12-3 or TRBV12-4 and TRBJ2-7; tentatively, D is TRBD1 or TRBD2 (5 bases each). This TCR was sampled from an adult who received the MenACWY meningococcal vaccine as a control. The sample was peripheral blood, taken 28 days after the second dose of the MenACWY control vaccine. CDR3 nucleotide sequence: TGTGCCAGCAGTTTATTGGGACGGCAGTACTTC. It encodes CASSLLGRQYF.